The clone carrying this T cell receptor (beta chain) turned up a few times. Its specificity is unknown. This entry is derived from a study of T cell responses to AZD1222 COVID-19 vaccine. General study points: The study sampled repertoires only after the peak T cell response. Dominant CD4 TCR responses targeted spike regions 160-218 and 743-854. Among AZD1222 vaccinees, only six or seven were seropositive at baseline.

Profiling relied on immunoSEQ multiplex PCR, and the TCRdb table lists in-frame clones only, not all of them. The repertoire holds 100,000 to 150,000 clones, with approximately 91% as singletons. The receptor was derived from an adult who received the AZD1222 COVID-19 vaccine. This specimen was peripheral blood, taken 28 days after the second AZD1222 dose.

The CDR3 DNA reads TGTGCCAGCAGCCCCTTTTTCGGGAGGCGGTATGAGCAGTTCTTC. This translates into CASSPFFGRRYEQFF. V usage is TRBV9 and J usage is TRBJ2-1, with 7 bases identical to TRBD2. This CDR3 has 15 residues. V dropped 4 bases and J dropped 8; count of bases not matched to a gene: 12. Germline assignment: CDR1 SGDLS and CDR2 YYNGEE. Filled out from reference TRBV9 and TRBJ2-1, the complete variable domain reads DSGVTQTPKHLITATGQRVTLRCSPRSGDLSVYWYQQSLDQGLQFLIQYYNGEERAKGNILERFSAQQFPDLHSELNLSSLELGDSALYFCASSPFFGRRYEQFFGPGTRLTVL.